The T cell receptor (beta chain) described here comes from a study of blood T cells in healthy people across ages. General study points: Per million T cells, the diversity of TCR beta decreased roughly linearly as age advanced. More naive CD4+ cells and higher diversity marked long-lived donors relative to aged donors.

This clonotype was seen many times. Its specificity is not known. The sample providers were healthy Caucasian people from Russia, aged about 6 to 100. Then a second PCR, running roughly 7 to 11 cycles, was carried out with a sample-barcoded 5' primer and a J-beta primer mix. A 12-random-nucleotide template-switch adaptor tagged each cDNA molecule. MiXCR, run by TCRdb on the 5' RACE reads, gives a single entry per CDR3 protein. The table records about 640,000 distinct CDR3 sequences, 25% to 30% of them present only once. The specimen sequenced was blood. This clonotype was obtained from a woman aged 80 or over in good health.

CDR3 amino acids: CATSDLIDTQYF. For the CDR3, the DNA is TGTGCCACCAGTGATTTGATTGATACGCAGTATTTT. The chain combines TRBV24-1 with TRBJ2-3; D unresolved. Trimming cost V 0 bases and J 6 bases, with 3 bases left between them. This CDR3 is built from 12 residues. CDR1 KGHDR and CDR2 SFDVKD come from the germline V gene.